One sample yielded the 14 T cell receptor beta chains listed below, sequenced in a study of control samples from healthy donors and cancer patients. The repertoire was sequenced with immunoSEQ multiplex PCR; TCRdb's copy has only in-frame clones and lacks some. The sample shows 150,000 to 200,000 clones, approximately 93% of them seen only once. Material for sequencing was blood. Every receptor here comes from a middle-aged woman in good health.

The sample holds a few counts of this clone. The CDR3 DNA follows: TGTGCCAGCAGCTCCCCTGGGAGTCTGGGCTACACCTTC. Translating it yields CASSSPGSLGYTF. The chain combines TRBV7-9 with TRBJ1-2; no clear D. CDR1 and CDR2 from the germline V gene are SEHNR and FQNEAQ (reference sequence). V was clipped by 4 bases and J by 8 bases, with 14 bases between them. The CDR3 loop spans 13 amino acids.

The chain is built from TRBV4-3 and TRBJ2-3, with TRBD1 as a possible D gene (5 bases). V was cut by 4 bases and J by 6 bases, with 17 bases left in between. The CDR3 has 15 amino acids. Germline CDR1 reads LGHNA; CDR2 reads YSLEER. The CDR3, as DNA: TGCGCCAGCAGCCGAAGGATCAGGGCAGCCGATACGCAGTATTTT. This encodes CASSRRIRAADTQYF.

This clone occurred once. V gene TRBV4-2 combines with J gene TRBJ2-5, with 7 bases aligning to TRBD2. V trimming: 0 bases; J trimming: 3 bases; junction bases outside the gene matches: 13. The germline V gene has CDR1 LGHNA and CDR2 YNFKEQ. The CDR3 loop spans 18 amino acids. The CDR3 nucleotides are TGTGCCAGCAGCCAAGAGTTTAAGGCTAGCGGACGAAAAGAGACCCAGTACTTC. This sequence encodes CASSQEFKASGRKETQYF.

The rearrangement links TRBV6-6 to TRBJ1-5; D is unresolved. This CDR3 has 12 residues. Trimming took 0 bases from V and 6 from J, leaving 3 bases between them. Germline CDR1 is MNHNY and CDR2 is SVGAGI (reference sequence). The CDR3 sequence is CASSYSGQPQHF. For the CDR3, the DNA is TGTGCCAGCAGTTACTCGGGTCAGCCCCAGCATTTT.

Only a few counts were recorded for this clone. The V and J genes are TRBV4-1 and TRBJ2-7; no clear D. The CDR3 loop spans 14 amino acids. Germline V gives CDR1 MGHRA, CDR2 YSYEKL. V was trimmed by 0 bases and J by 5 bases, leaving 11 bases between them. CDR3 coding DNA: TGCGCCAGCAGCCAAGATCCGGAGTTGAACGAGCAGTACTTC. The encoded protein is CASSQDPELNEQYF.

This clone was seen only once. The rearrangement links TRBV6-1 to TRBJ1-2; D is unresolved. In germline, CDR1 is MNHNS, CDR2 SASEGT. The CDR3 length is 14 residues. V gave up 2 bases and J gave up 0 bases, with 7 bases separating them. The CDR3 DNA follows: TGTGCCAGCAGTGAATCCTCCGCTAACTATGGCTACACCTTC. Protein sequence: CASSESSANYGYTF.

J is TRBJ1-2 and V is TRBV6-5; weak D call: TRBD1 (6 bases). The germline CDR1 and CDR2 sequences are MNHEY and SVGAGI. The CDR3 is made up of 14 amino acids. Trimming removed 5 bases from V and 0 bases from J, with 10 bases in between. In nucleotides, the CDR3 is TGTGCCAGCAGTCCGGGACAAGCTAACTATGGCTACACCTTC. Its protein is CASSPGQANYGYTF.

This chain uses TRBV12-3 or TRBV12-4 with TRBJ2-7, with 7 bases lining up with TRBD1. The ends lost 6 bases at V and 6 bases at J; junction bases unmatched: 8. The CDR3 runs to 13 residues. In DNA, the CDR3 is TGTGCCAGCAGCATGACAGGGTTCGGCGAGCAGTACTTC. It yields the protein CASSMTGFGEQYF.

The chain combines TRBV20-1 with TRBJ2-5; no clear D gene. The CDR3 is 12 residues long. Between the trimmed V and J ends, which lost 3 bases and 1 base, there was a span of 6 bases. Germline CDR1 DFQATT, CDR2 SNEGSKA (reference sequence). In DNA form, the CDR3 reads TGCAGTGCTAGTGGCACCCAAGAGACCCAGTACTTC. It encodes CSASGTQETQYF.

J is TRBJ2-1 and V is TRBV27; no clear D. Trimming cost V 0 bases and J 1 base, with 7 bases left between them. CDR3 length: 15 residues. Germline CDR1 MNHEY, CDR2 SMNVEV (reference sequence). CDR3 coding DNA: TGTGCCAGCAGTTTATCGCTTACTTCCTACAATGAGCAGTTCTTC. Amino acid sequence: CASSLSLTSYNEQFF.

CDR3 DNA sequence: TGCGCCAGCAGCCCGGTCGGGGTAGGTTCACCCCTCCACTTT. It specifies CASSPVGVGSPLHF. The V gene is TRBV4-3, the J gene TRBJ1-6; no firm D call. The CDR3 spans 14 residues. The V gene's germline CDR1 is LGHNA and CDR2 YSLEER. V was shortened by 4 bases and J by 9 bases, with 13 bases between the two germline ends.

The chain joins TRBV4-3 to TRBJ2-7; the D call may be TRBD1 or TRBD2 (5 bases each). Deletions cut 1 base from V and 0 bases from J, with 10 bases between. The CDR3 has 15 residues. CDR1 is LGHNA, CDR2 YSLEER, per germline. CDR3 region: CASSQVRDGSYEQYF. The CDR3 DNA reads TGCGCCAGCAGCCAAGTTCGGGACGGCTCCTACGAGCAGTACTTC.

The chain carries TRBV6-5 and TRBJ1-1; TRBD1 aligns across 11 bases. Germline CDR1 is MNHEY and CDR2 is SVGAGI. Unmatched junction bases numbered 5, after V lost 8 bases and J lost 6 bases. The CDR3 has 13 amino acids. The chain's CDR3 is CASSGQGGAEAFF. The DNA of the CDR3 is TGTGCCAGCTCGGGACAGGGGGGAGCTGAAGCTTTCTTT.

The V call is TRBV19, the J call TRBJ1-2; D not resolved. V lost 4 bases and J 1 base, leaving 10 bases between the germline ends. The CDR3 length is 14 residues. Per germline, CDR1 LNHDA and CDR2 SQIVND (reference sequence). CDR3 sequence: CASSRGSFNYGYTF. In nucleotides, the CDR3 is TGTGCCAGTAGTAGAGGGTCATTTAACTATGGCTACACCTTC.